The sequence of this TCR beta chain was determined in a study of T cells in Graves' hyperthyroidism and ophthalmopathy. V lost 3 bases to trimming and J lost 7 bases, with 19 bases between them. This CDR3 has 15 amino acids. RNA transcripts served as the template for amplifying TCR beta CDR3 regions. Initially, a first-round RT-PCR of the TCR CDR3 employed the HTBI primer set. Using its own MiXCR run on the multiplex PCR reads, TCRdb lists one record per CDR3 protein. This sample has 300,000 or so distinct CDR3 sequences; about 20% occur once, and the top ten carry roughly 49%. The sample holds many counts of this clonotype. What it binds is not known. Exclusions: uncontrolled infection, other autoimmune disease, pregnancy, lactation. Findings and limits, study-wide: Model output signaled ophthalmopathy a median around 5.9 months ahead of onset.

This chain joins TRBV12-3 or TRBV12-4 and TRBJ2-7, with D tentatively TRBD2 (6 bases). The TCR was taken from a woman between 50 and 59 years old with Graves' hyperthyroidism. The sample consisted of blood. CDR3 DNA sequence: TGTGCCAGCAGTTTTGGGCAGCTCTCGGGGAGGGAGCAGTACTTC. As protein: CASSFGQLSGREQYF.